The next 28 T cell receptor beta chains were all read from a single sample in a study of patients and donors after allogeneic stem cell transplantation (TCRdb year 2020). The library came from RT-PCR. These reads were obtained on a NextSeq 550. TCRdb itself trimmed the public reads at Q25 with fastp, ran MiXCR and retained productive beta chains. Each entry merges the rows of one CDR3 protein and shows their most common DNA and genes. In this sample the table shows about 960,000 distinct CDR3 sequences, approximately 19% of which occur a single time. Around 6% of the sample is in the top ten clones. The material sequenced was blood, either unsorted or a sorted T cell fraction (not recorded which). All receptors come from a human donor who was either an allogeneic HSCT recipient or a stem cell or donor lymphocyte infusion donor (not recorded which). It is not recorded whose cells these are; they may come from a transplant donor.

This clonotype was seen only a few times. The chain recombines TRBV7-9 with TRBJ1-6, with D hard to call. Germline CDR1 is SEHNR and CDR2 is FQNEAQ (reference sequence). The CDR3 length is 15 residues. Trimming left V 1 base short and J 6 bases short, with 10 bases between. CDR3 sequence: CASSLVAQSNSPLHF. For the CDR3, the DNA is TGTGCCAGCAGCTTAGTTGCACAGAGTAATTCACCCCTCCACTTT.

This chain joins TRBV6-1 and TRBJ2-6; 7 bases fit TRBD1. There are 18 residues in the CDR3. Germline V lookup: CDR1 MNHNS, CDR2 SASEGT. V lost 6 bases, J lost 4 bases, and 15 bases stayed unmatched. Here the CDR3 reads CASRDSGTVWLGANVLTF. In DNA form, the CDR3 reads TGTGCCAGCAGGGACTCCGGGACAGTGTGGCTGGGGGCCAACGTCCTGACTTTC.

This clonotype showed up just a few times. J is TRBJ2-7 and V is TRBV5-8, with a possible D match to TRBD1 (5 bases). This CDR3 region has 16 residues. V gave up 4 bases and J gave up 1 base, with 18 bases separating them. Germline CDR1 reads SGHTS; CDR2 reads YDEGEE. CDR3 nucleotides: TGTGCCAGCAGCGCCCGACAGCGAAAGACTTCCTACGAGCAGTACTTC. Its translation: CASSARQRKTSYEQYF.

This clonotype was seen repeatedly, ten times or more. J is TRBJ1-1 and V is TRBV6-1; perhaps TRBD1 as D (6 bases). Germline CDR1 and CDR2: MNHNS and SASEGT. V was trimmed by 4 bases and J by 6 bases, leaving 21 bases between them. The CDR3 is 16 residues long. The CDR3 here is CASSVVSVRAGAEAFF. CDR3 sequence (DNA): TGTGCCAGCAGTGTTGTTTCCGTCAGGGCAGGGGCTGAAGCTTTCTTT.

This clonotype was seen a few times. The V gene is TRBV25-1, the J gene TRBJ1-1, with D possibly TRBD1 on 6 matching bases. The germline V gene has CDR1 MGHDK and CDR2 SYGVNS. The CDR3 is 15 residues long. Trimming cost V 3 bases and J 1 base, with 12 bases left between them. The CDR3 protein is CASSELQGRNTEAFF. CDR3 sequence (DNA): TGTGCCAGCAGTGAGTTACAGGGAAGGAACACTGAAGCTTTCTTT.

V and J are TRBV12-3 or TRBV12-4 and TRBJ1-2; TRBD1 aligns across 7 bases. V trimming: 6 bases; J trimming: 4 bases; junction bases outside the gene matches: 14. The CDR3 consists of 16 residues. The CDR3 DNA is TGTGCCAGCAGACGGACAGGTGGTAGTCCTGTCTATGGCTACACCTTC. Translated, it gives CASRRTGGSPVYGYTF.

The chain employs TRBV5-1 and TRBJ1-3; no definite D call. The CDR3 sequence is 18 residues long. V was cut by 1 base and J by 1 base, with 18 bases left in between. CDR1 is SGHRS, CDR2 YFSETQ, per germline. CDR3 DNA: TGCGCCAGCAGCTTGTCAGGCTTCCACGGAGTATCTGGAAACACCATATATTTT. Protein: CASSLSGFHGVSGNTIYF.

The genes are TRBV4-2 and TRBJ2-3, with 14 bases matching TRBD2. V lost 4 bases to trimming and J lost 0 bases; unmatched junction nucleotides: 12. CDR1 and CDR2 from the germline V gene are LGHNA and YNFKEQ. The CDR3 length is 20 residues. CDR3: CASSPTQGLAGASSTDTQYF. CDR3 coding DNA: TGTGCCAGCAGCCCCACACAGGGACTAGCGGGAGCATCTAGCACAGATACGCAGTATTTT.

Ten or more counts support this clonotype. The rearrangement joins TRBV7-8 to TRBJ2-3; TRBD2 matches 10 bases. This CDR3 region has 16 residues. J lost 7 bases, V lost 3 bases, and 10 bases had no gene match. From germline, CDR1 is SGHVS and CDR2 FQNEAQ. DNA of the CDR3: TGTGCCAGCAGCTTGCGCGGGACTAGCGCGGTATATACGCAGTATTTT. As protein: CASSLRGTSAVYTQYF.

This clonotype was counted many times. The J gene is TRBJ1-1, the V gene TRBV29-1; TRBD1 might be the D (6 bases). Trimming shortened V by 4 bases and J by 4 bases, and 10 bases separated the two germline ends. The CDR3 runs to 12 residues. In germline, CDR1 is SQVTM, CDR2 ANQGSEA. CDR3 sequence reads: CSVGRGVTEAFF. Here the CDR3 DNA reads TGCAGCGTTGGTAGGGGGGTCACTGAAGCTTTCTTT.

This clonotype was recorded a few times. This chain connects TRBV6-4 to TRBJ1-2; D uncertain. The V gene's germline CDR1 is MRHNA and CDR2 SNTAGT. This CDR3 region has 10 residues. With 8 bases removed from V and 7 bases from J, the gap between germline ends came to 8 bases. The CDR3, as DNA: TGTGCCAGCCTCCCTCTTGGCTACACCTTC. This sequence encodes CASLPLGYTF.

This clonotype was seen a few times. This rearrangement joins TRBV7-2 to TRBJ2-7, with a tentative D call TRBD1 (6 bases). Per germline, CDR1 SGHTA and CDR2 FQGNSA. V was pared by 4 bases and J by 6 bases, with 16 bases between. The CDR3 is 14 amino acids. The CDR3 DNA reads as TGTGCCAGCAGCTCGACAGGAGCTAAATCCGAGCAGTACTTC. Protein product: CASSSTGAKSEQYF.

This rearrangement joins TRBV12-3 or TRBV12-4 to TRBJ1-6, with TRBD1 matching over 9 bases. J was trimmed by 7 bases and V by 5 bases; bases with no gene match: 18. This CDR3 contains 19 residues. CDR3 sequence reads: CASSRTDRGLTLGNSPLHF. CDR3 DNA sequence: TGTGCCAGCAGTAGGACGGACAGGGGTCTTACCCTCGGGAATTCACCCCTCCACTTT.

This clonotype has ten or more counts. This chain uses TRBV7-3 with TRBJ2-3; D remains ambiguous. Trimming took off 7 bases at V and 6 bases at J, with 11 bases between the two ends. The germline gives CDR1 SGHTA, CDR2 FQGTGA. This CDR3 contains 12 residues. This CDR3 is CASTLYGDTQYF. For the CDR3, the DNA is TGTGCCAGCACCCTCTATGGGGATACGCAGTATTTT.

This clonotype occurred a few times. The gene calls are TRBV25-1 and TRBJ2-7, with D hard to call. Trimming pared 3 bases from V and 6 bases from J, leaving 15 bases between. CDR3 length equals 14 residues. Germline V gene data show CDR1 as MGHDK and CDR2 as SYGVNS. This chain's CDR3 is CASSEGLWPPEQYF. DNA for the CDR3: TGTGCCAGCAGTGAGGGTTTGTGGCCCCCCGAGCAGTACTTC.

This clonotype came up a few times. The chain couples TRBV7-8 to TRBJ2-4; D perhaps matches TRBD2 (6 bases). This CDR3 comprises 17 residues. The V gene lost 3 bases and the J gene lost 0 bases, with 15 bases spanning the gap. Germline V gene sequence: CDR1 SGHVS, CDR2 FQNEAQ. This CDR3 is CASSFSGTLLAKNIQYF. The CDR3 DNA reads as TGTGCCAGCAGCTTCTCCGGGACTCTCCTAGCCAAAAACATTCAGTACTTC.

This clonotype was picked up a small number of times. CDR3 coding DNA: TGCGCCAGCAGCCAAGATCCGTGGCCTCAAAGGGATGAGCAGTTCTTC. It yields the protein CASSQDPWPQRDEQFF. The chain links TRBV4-3 to TRBJ2-1; D gene ambiguous. V was clipped by 0 bases and J by 8 bases, with 17 bases between them. This CDR3 contains 16 residues. The germline V gene encodes CDR1 LGHNA and CDR2 YSLEER.

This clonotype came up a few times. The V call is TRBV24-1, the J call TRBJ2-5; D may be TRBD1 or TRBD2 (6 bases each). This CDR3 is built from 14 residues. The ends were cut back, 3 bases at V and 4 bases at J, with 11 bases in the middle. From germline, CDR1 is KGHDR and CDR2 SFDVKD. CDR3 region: CATSDGGGPETQYF. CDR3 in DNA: TGTGCCACCAGTGATGGAGGGGGGCCAGAGACCCAGTACTTC.

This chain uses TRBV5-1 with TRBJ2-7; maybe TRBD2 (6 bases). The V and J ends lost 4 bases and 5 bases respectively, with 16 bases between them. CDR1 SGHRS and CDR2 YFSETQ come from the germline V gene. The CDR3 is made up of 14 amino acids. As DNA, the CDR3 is TGCGCCAGCAGCCCCGGAGGGAGTGTAAACGAGCAGTACTTC. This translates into CASSPGGSVNEQYF. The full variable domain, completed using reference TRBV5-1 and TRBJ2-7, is KAGVTQTPRYLIKTRGQQVTLSCSPISGHRSVSWYQQTPGQGLQFLFEYFSETQRNKGNFPGRFSGRQFSNSRSEMNVSTLELGDSALYLCASSPGGSVNEQYFGPGTRLTVT.

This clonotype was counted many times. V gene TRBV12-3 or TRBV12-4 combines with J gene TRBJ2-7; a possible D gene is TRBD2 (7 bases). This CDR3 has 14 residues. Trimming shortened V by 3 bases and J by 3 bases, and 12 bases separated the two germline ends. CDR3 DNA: TGTGCCAGCAGTTTCGGGGGGCATTACTACGAGCAGTACTTC. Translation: CASSFGGHYYEQYF.

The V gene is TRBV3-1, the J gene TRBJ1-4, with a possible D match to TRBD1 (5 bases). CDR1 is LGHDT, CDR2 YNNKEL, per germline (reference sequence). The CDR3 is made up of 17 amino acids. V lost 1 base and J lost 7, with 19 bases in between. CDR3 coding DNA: TGTGCCAGCAGCCAAGCCTCGGGCCGGGGCCCAAGTGAAAAACTGTTTTTT. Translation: CASSQASGRGPSEKLFF.

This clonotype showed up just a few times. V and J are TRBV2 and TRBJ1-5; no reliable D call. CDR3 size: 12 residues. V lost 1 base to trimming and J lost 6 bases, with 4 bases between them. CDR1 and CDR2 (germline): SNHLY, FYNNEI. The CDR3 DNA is TGTGCCAGCAGTGAAGTCACTCAGCCCCAGCATTTT. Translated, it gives CASSEVTQPQHF.

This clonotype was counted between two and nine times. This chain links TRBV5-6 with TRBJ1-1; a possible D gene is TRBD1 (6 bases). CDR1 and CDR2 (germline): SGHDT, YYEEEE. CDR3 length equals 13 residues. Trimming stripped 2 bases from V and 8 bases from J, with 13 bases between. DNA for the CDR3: TGTGCCAGCAGCTTAGGAGGGGGGGTCGAAGCTTTCTTT. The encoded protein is CASSLGGGVEAFF. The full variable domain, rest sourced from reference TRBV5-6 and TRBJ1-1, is DAGVTQSPTHLIKTRGQQVTLRCSPKSGHDTVSWYQQALGQGPQFIFQYYEEEERQRGNFPDRFSGHQFPNYSSELNVNALLLGDSALYLCASSLGGGVEAFFGQGTRLTVV.

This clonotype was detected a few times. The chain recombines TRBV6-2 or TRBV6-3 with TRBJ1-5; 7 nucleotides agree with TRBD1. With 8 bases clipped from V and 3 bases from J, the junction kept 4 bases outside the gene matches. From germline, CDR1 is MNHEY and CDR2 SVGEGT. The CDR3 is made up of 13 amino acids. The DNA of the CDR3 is TGTGCCAGCCATGGACAGGTCAATCAGCCCCAGCATTTT. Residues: CASHGQVNQPQHF.

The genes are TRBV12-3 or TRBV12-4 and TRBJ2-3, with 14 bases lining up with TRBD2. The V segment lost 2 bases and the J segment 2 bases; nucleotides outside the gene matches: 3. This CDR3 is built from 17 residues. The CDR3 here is CASSLKGLAGVTDTQYF. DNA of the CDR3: TGTGCCAGCAGTTTAAAGGGACTAGCGGGGGTCACAGATACGCAGTATTTT.

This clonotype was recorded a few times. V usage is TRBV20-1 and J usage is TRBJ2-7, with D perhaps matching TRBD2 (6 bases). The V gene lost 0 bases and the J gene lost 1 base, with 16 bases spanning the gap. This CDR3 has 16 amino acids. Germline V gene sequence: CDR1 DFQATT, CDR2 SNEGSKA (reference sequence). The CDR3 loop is CSARDSQRDFSYEQYF. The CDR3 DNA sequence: TGCAGTGCTAGAGATAGCCAACGGGACTTTTCCTACGAGCAGTACTTC.

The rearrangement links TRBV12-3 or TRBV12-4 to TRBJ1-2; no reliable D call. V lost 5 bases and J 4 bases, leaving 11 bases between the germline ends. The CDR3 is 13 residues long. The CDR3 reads CASSRFGSYGYTF. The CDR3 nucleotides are TGTGCCAGCAGTCGATTCGGGAGCTATGGCTACACCTTC.

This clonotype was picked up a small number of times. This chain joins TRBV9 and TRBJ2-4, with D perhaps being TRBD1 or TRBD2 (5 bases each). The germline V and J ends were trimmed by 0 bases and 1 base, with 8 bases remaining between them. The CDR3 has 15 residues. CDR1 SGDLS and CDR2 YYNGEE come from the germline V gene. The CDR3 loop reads CASSVVGGAKNIQYF. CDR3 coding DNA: TGTGCCAGCAGCGTAGTTGGGGGTGCCAAAAACATTCAGTACTTC.